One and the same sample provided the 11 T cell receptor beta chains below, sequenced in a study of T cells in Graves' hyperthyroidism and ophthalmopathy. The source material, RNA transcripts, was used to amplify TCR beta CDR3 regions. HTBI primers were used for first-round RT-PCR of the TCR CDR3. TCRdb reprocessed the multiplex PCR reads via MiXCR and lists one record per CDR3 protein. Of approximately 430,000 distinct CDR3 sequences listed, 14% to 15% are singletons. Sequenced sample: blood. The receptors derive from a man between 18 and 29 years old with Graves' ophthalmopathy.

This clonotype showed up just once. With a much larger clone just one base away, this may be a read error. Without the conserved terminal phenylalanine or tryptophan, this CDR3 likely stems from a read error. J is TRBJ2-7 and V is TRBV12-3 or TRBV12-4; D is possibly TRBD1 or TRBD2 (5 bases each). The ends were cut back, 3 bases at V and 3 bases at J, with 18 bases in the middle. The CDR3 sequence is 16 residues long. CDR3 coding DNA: TGTGCCAGCAGTTTTTTCCCCCGGGACGGTGACTACGAGCAGTACCTC. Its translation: CASSFFPRDGDYEQYL.

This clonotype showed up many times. CDR3 loop: CASSSSGYSGNTIYF. The CDR3 nucleotides read TGCGCCAGCAGCTCGTCGGGTTACTCTGGAAACACCATATATTTT. The genes are TRBV5-1 and TRBJ1-3; D uncertain. This CDR3 spans 15 amino acids. CDR1 is SGHRS and CDR2 is YFSETQ in the germline V gene. V lost 3 bases and J lost 0, with 10 bases in between.

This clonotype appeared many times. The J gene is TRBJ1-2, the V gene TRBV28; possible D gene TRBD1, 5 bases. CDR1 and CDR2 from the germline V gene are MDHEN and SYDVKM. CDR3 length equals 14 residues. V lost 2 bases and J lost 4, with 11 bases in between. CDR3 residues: CASSLAQGIYGYTF. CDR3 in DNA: TGTGCCAGCAGTTTAGCCCAGGGTATCTATGGCTACACCTTC.

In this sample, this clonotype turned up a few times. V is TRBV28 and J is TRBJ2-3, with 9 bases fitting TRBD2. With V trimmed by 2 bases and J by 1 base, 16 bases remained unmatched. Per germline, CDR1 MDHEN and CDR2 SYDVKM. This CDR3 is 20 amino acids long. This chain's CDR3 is CASSLGVAGDGAWRTDTQYF. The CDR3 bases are TGTGCCAGCAGTTTAGGAGTAGCGGGAGACGGTGCCTGGCGCACAGATACGCAGTATTTT. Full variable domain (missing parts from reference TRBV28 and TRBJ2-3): DVKVTQSSRYLVKRTGEKVFLECVQDMDHENMFWYRQDPGLGLRLIYFSYDVKMKEKGDIPEGYSVSREKKERFSLILESASTNQTSMYLCASSLGVAGDGAWRTDTQYFGPGTRLTVL.

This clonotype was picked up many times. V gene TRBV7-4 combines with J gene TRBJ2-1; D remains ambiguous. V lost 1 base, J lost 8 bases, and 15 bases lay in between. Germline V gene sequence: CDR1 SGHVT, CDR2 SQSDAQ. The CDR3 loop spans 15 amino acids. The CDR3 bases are TGTGCCAGCAGCTTAGAGGTCGGGTGCTCCGATGAGCAGTTCTTC. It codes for CASSLEVGCSDEQFF.

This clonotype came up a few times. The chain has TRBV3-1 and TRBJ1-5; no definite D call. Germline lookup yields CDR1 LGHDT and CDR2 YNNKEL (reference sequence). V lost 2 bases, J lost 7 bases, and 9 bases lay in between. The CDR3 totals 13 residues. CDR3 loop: CASSQTSSQPQHF. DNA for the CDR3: TGTGCCAGCAGCCAAACGTCTTCGCAGCCCCAGCATTTT. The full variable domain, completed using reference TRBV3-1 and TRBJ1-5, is DTAVSQTPKYLVTQMGNDKSIKCEQNLGHDTMYWYKQDSKKFLKIMFSYNNKELIINETVPNRFSPKSPDKAHLNLHINSLELGDSAVYFCASSQTSSQPQHFGDGTRLSIL.

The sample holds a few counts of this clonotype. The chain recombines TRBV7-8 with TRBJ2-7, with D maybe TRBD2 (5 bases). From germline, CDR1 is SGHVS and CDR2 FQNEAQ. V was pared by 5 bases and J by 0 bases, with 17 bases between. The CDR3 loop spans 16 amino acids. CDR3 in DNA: TGTGCCAGCAGCATCTCCGGGATCCCGAGCTCCTACGAGCAGTACTTC. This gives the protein CASSISGIPSSYEQYF.

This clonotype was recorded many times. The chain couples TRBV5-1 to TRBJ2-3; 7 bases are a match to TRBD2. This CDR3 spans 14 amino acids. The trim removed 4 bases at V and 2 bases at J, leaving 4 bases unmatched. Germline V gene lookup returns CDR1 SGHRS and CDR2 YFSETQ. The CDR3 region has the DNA TGCGCCAGCAGCCGGGGGGAGAACACAGATACGCAGTATTTT. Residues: CASSRGENTDTQYF.

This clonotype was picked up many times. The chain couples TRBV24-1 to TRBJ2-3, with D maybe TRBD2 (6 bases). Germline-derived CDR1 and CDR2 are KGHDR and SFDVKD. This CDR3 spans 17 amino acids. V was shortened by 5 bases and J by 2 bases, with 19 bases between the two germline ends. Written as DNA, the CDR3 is TGTGCCACCAGTGGGCCGGGACTCTACGGGGCCACAGATACGCAGTATTTT. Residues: CATSGPGLYGATDTQYF.

The CDR3 DNA reads as TGTGCCAGCAGTAAAAGGACAGGGACCAATCAGCCCCAGCATTTT. Amino acids: CASSKRTGTNQPQHF. V and J are TRBV6-8 and TRBJ1-5, with 8 bases identical to TRBD1. The CDR3 sequence is 15 residues long. Germline CDR1 and CDR2: MNHGY and SAAAGT. Trimming removed 5 bases from V and 3 bases from J; junction bases left unmatched: 6.

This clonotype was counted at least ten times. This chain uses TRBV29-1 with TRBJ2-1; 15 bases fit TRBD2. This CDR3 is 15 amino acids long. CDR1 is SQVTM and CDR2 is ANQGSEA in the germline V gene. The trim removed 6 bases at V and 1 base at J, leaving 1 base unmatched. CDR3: CSVGLAGGSYNEQFF. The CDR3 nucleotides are TGCAGCGTGGGACTAGCGGGAGGATCCTACAATGAGCAGTTCTTC.